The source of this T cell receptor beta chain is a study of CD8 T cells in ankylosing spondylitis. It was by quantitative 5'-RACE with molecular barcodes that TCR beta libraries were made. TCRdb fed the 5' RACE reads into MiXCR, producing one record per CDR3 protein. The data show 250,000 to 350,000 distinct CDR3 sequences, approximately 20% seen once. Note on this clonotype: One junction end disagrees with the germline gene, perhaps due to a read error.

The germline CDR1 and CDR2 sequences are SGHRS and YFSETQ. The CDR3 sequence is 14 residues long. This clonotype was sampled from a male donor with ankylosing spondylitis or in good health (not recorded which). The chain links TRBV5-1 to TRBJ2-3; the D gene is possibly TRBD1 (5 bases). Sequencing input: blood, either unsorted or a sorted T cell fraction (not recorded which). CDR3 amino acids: CASSQDKSTDTLYF. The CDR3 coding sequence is TGCGCCAGCAGCCAGGACAAAAGCACAGATACGCTGTATTTT.